This TCR beta chain was captured by sequencing in a study of neoadjuvant nivolumab and ipilimumab in lung cancer. Study results and caveats: Resected-tumor TCR richness correlated positively with pretherapy blood richness. A small number of samples were TCR sequenced. TCR richness and clonality were higher in tumors than adjacent uninvolved lung.

Trimming removed 5 bases at V and 0 bases at J, with 16 bases between. The CDR3 length is 16 residues. Germline loops: CDR1 SGHAT, CDR2 FQNNGV. Repertoires were generated with immunoSEQ multiplex PCR, while TCRdb's copy carries only in-frame clones and drops some. The sample has 40,000 to 60,000 clones; about 89% are singletons. To note about this clone: Its antigen is still unknown.

Material: blood, obtained before neoadjuvant nivolumab, alone or with ipilimumab. The chain combines TRBV11-2 with TRBJ1-2; D ambiguous. This clonotype was obtained from an adult with non-small cell lung cancer. Some clones in this sample may be carry-over from other donors' samples. The CDR3 DNA follows: TGTGCCAGCAGCCTCCGAGGGCCTGAAGCTAACTATGGCTACACCTTC. Translating gives CASSLRGPEANYGYTF.